This paragraph reports one TCR beta chain. Sequencing was performed with immunoSEQ multiplex PCR; in TCRdb, only in-frame clones are kept and a portion is missing. The sample contains some 15,000 clones, roughly 72% of which appear only once. The sample originates from a study of sequential checkpoint blockade in melanoma. Turning to the study itself: Randomization was 1:1 between first-line nivolumab→ipilimumab and ipilimumab→nivolumab. Maintenance nivolumab came after either treatment sequence.

Specified treatment: randomized to nivolumab then ipilimumab (arm A) or the reverse (arm B). None of the patients previously received DNA-damaging chemotherapy. This TCR was recovered from a human donor with melanoma. Source: CD8+ T cells sorted from blood (inferred from file names), taken from a patient given nivolumab and ipilimumab in sequence.

CDR3 in amino acids: CASMHSGSSYNEQFF. The DNA of the CDR3 is TGTGCCAGCATGCATAGCGGGAGCTCCTACAATGAGCAGTTCTTC. The chain employs TRBV2 and TRBJ2-1, with 9 nucleotides matching TRBD2. This CDR3 contains 15 residues. In germline, CDR1 is SNHLY, CDR2 FYNNEI. With V trimmed by 7 bases and J by 0 bases, 4 bases remained unmatched.